Reported below is one TCR beta chain. A much larger clone lies one base from this, so it may be a read error. This specimen comes from a study of T cells in Graves' hyperthyroidism and ophthalmopathy. From RNA transcripts, TCR beta CDR3 regions were amplified. First-round RT-PCR of the TCR CDR3 relied on the HTBI primer set. Each CDR3 protein gets one entry after TCRdb re-called the multiplex PCR reads with MiXCR. The table records about 96,000 distinct CDR3 sequences, roughly 56% of them present only once. This CDR3 contains 12 residues. Germline V CDR1 and CDR2: SQVTM, ANQGSEA. Unmatched junction bases numbered 4, after V lost 4 bases and J lost 6 bases.

The sequence derives from a woman aged 40 to 50 with Graves' hyperthyroidism. This sequence joins TRBV29-1 and TRBJ2-5; TRBD1 agrees at 8 bases. The specimen sequenced was blood. CDR3 DNA sequence: TGCAGCGTTGCAGGGGACAGGCAGACCCAGTACTTC. This codes for CSVAGDRQTQYF.